Given below is one T cell receptor beta chain in context. The sample originates from a study of CD8 T cells in Susac syndrome. This CDR3 spans 22 amino acids. V lost 2 bases, J lost 6 bases, and 19 bases stayed unmatched. Germline V CDR1 and CDR2: KGHDR, SFDVKD. With random hexamers, about 0.45 to 1 ug RNA was reverse transcribed. TCRdb reprocessed the immunoSEQ multiplex PCR reads with MiXCR, giving one entry per CDR3 protein. The table lists 120,000 or so distinct CDR3 sequences, roughly 95% of them singletons. The receptor was derived from a human donor with Susac syndrome. The chain couples TRBV24-1 to TRBJ2-1; 15 bases are shared with TRBD2. The sample was CD4+ T cells from PBMCs. The CDR3 sequence is CATSDSIDIKPGLAGGTNEQFF. CDR3 DNA: TGTGCCACCAGTGATTCAATTGATATTAAACCGGGACTAGCGGGAGGTACCAATGAGCAGTTCTTC.